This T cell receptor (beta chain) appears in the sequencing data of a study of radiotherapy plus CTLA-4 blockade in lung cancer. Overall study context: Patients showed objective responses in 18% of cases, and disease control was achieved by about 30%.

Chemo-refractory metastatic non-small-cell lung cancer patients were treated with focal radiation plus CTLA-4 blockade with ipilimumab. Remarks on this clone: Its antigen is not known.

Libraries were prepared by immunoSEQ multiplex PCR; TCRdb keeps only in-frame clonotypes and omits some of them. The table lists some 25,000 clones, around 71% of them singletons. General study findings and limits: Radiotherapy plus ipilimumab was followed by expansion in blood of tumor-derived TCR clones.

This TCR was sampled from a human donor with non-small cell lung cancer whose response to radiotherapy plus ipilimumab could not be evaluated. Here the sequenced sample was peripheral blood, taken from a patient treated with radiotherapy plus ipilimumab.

In nucleotides, the CDR3 is TGTGCCTGGACCTCCGGACTGGGAGCGAGGGAGACCCAGTACTTC. It is translated as CAWTSGLGARETQYF. The chain has TRBV30 and TRBJ2-5; TRBD2 might be the D (5 bases). Germline CDR1 GTSNPN, CDR2 SVGIG (reference sequence). Trimming took 4 bases from V and 5 from J, leaving 20 bases between them. This CDR3 is 15 amino acids long.